This TCR beta chain was identified during a study of blood T cell repertoires in COVID-19. Study-level information: The study drew acute and convalescent COVID-19 samples from the United States, Italy and Spain.

The CDR3 is 15 residues long. Germline CDR1 is GTSNPN and CDR2 is SVGIG (reference sequence). Trimming pared 0 bases from V and 7 bases from J, leaving 18 bases between. The repertoire was sequenced with immunoSEQ multiplex PCR; TCRdb's copy has only in-frame clones and lacks some. This table holds 190,000 or so clones, 89% found once. The source of this sequence is a middle-aged man with acute or convalescent COVID-19. The chain uses TRBV30 and TRBJ1-2; D uncertain. Sequencing used peripheral blood. The CDR3 DNA is TGTGCCTGGAGTGTATTCACCCGACAAGTTTCTGGCTACACCTTC. This translates into CAWSVFTRQVSGYTF.